This passage covers 21 T cell receptor beta chains from one sample sequenced in a study of blood T cell repertoires in COVID-19. TCRdb's copy holds only in-frame clones and misses some; the assay was immunoSEQ multiplex PCR. The repertoire holds roughly 190,000 clones, with approximately 73% as singletons. The specimen was PBMCs or T cells enriched from blood (not recorded which). These receptors originate from a woman in her forties or fifties with acute COVID-19.

The rearrangement joins TRBV19 to TRBJ1-2, with 8 bases matching TRBD1. The V and J ends lost 3 bases and 8 bases, in that order; junction bases with no gene match: 5. The CDR3 is made up of 13 amino acids. Germline values: CDR1 LNHDA, CDR2 SQIVND (reference sequence). The CDR3 loop reads CASSIGRGLGYTF. The CDR3 DNA reads TGTGCCAGTAGTATCGGCAGGGGGCTGGGCTACACCTTC.

This clone appeared a few times. This rearrangement joins TRBV18 to TRBJ1-1, with TRBD1 matching over 8 bases. Looked up from germline, CDR1 is KGHSH and CDR2 is LQKENI. CDR3 length equals 14 residues. Germline trimming cut 2 bases from V and 10 bases from J; bases unmatched to any gene: 9. The CDR3 nucleotides read TGTGCCAGCTCACCATCGGGACAGGAAGTAGCAGCTTTCTTT. Amino acid sequence: CASSPSGQEVAAFF. Filled out from reference TRBV18 and TRBJ1-1, the complete variable domain reads NAGVMQNPRHLVRRRGQEARLRCSPMKGHSHVYWYRQLPEEGLKFMVYLQKENIIDESGMPKERFSAEFPKEGPSILRIQQVVRGDSAAYFCASSPSGQEVAAFFGQGTRLTVV.

The chain employs TRBV7-2 and TRBJ1-1; 11 positions agree with TRBD1. The CDR3 runs to 15 residues. The J segment lost 11 bases and the V segment lost 4 bases, leaving 12 bases of the junction unmatched. From germline, CDR1 is SGHTA and CDR2 FQGNSA. CDR3 in DNA: TGTGCCAGCAGCTCCCGGGACAGGGGGAGGCCTTTGGCTTTCTTT. It translates to CASSSRDRGRPLAFF.

The rearrangement uses TRBV11-2 and TRBJ1-1, with D perhaps matching TRBD1 (5 bases). The CDR3 totals 15 residues. Trimming took off 2 bases at V and 0 bases at J, with 10 bases between the two ends. Germline V gene lookup returns CDR1 SGHAT and CDR2 FQNNGV. CDR3 nucleotides: TGTGCCAGCAGCTTATCGGGGGATATGAACACTGAAGCTTTCTTT. Amino acid sequence: CASSLSGDMNTEAFF.

This clone was found a few times. This chain joins TRBV11-2 and TRBJ1-5; D perhaps matches TRBD1 (5 bases). CDR1 and CDR2 (germline): SGHAT, FQNNGV. The CDR3 consists of 13 residues. Trimming removed 5 bases from V and 7 bases from J, with 12 bases in between. The CDR3 region has the DNA TGTGCCAGCAGCCTACAGGACCGACAGCCCCAGCATTTT. This codes for CASSLQDRQPQHF.

This clone was seen once. This chain joins TRBV5-1 and TRBJ2-1, with TRBD2 matching over 12 bases. The V gene end was trimmed by 6 bases and the J gene end by 7 bases; junction bases not matched to a gene: 5. In germline, CDR1 is SGHRS, CDR2 YFSETQ. There are 14 residues in the CDR3. Written as DNA, the CDR3 is TGCGCCAGCACAACTAGCGGGGGGTGGAATGAGCAGTTCTTC. As protein: CASTTSGGWNEQFF.

CDR3 protein: CASSELAGGKWFF. CDR3 sequence (DNA): TGCGCCAGCAGTGAACTAGCGGGGGGGAAGTGGTTCTTC. V is TRBV10-1 and J is TRBJ2-1, with 13 bases lining up with TRBD2. With 3 bases clipped from V and 15 bases from J, the junction kept 5 bases outside the gene matches. Germline CDR1 WNHNN, CDR2 SYGVQD (reference sequence). The length of the CDR3 is 13 residues.

This sequence joins TRBV4-1 and TRBJ1-2; a possible D gene is TRBD1 (5 bases). The length of the CDR3 is 16 residues. Germline CDR1 and CDR2: MGHRA and YSYEKL. V gave up 0 bases and J gave up 3 bases, with 14 bases separating them. The CDR3 DNA reads as TGCGCCAGCAGCCAAGAAGAAGCCGCAGGGCACTATGGCTACACCTTC. It specifies CASSQEEAAGHYGYTF.

This clone was found once. The chain has TRBV28 and TRBJ1-1; 8 bases map to TRBD1. The CDR3 covers 15 residues. The V and J ends lost 4 bases and 3 bases, in that order; junction bases with no gene match: 7. In germline, CDR1 is MDHEN, CDR2 SYDVKM. The CDR3 is CASSSQGAGDTEAFF. The CDR3, as DNA: TGTGCCAGCAGTTCGCAGGGGGCTGGGGACACTGAAGCTTTCTTT.

This clone was counted a single time. The chain recombines TRBV20-1 with TRBJ1-6, with D possibly TRBD1 on 5 matching bases. Germline V gene sequence: CDR1 DFQATT, CDR2 SNEGSKA (reference sequence). The CDR3 spans 15 residues. The V and J ends lost 3 bases and 0 bases respectively, with 9 bases between them. CDR3 in DNA: TGCAGTGCTAGTAACAGGAGCTCCTATAATTCACCCCTCCACTTT. This translates into CSASNRSSYNSPLHF.

The chain links TRBV7-8 to TRBJ1-5, with 7 bases that match TRBD1. The trim removed 4 bases at V and 2 bases at J, leaving 8 bases unmatched. Germline loops: CDR1 SGHVS, CDR2 FQNEAQ. The CDR3 is 16 amino acids. The CDR3 loop is CASSSQGRLGNQPQHF. The CDR3 DNA reads as TGTGCCAGCAGCTCACAGGGGAGGCTGGGCAATCAGCCCCAGCATTTT.

This clone showed up just a few times. The rearrangement uses TRBV18 and TRBJ2-7; 8 bases are a match to TRBD1. The CDR3 length is 14 residues. V shed 6 bases, J shed 6 bases, and the junction held 10 bases outside the gene matches. Germline CDR1 is KGHSH and CDR2 is LQKENI. CDR3 sequence (DNA): TGTGCCAGCTCCCCCTCGGGACAGGTATTCGAGCAGTACGTC. Amino acid sequence: CASSPSGQVFEQYV.

This chain joins TRBV6-5 and TRBJ2-7; the match to TRBD1 covers 8 bases. The CDR3 extends over 14 amino acids. CDR1 and CDR2 (germline): MNHEY, SVGAGI. V gave up 6 bases and J gave up 9 bases; unmatched junction bases: 13. CDR3 residues: CASSPGQGRSGQYV. Written as DNA, the CDR3 is TGTGCCAGCAGCCCCGGACAGGGAAGATCAGGGCAGTACGTC.

The chain uses TRBV4-2 and TRBJ1-6; 10 bases are a match to TRBD1. This CDR3 region has 16 residues. From germline, CDR1 is LGHNA and CDR2 YNFKEQ. The J segment lost 9 bases and the V segment lost 1 base, leaving 6 bases of the junction unmatched. As DNA, the CDR3 is TGTGCCAGCAGCCAAGTTCCGAGACAGGGGGCTTCACCCCTCCACTTT. This sequence encodes CASSQVPRQGASPLHF.

The rearrangement joins TRBV18 to TRBJ2-3; maybe TRBD1 (6 bases). Trimming cost V 6 bases and J 1 base, with 14 bases left between them. Germline loops: CDR1 KGHSH, CDR2 LQKENI. This CDR3 region has 15 residues. The CDR3 loop is CASSPRGTGTDTQYF. The CDR3 DNA is TGTGCCAGCTCGCCTAGGGGGACGGGCACAGATACGCAGTATTTT. Filled out from reference TRBV18 and TRBJ2-3, the complete variable domain reads NAGVMQNPRHLVRRRGQEARLRCSPMKGHSHVYWYRQLPEEGLKFMVYLQKENIIDESGMPKERFSAEFPKEGPSILRIQQVVRGDSAAYFCASSPRGTGTDTQYFGPGTRLTVL.

The CDR3: CASSEGVRVLTF. For the CDR3, the DNA is TGTGCCAGCAGTGAAGGTGTTAGAGTCCTGACTTTC. V usage is TRBV6-1 and J usage is TRBJ2-6; D is ambiguous. Trimming pared 1 base from V and 13 bases from J, leaving 8 bases between. Per the germline V gene, CDR1 is MNHNS and CDR2 is SASEGT. There are 12 residues in the CDR3.

This clone showed up just a few times. This chain uses TRBV19 with TRBJ1-5, with TRBD1 matching 8 bases. The V gene end was trimmed by 3 bases and the J gene end by 5 bases; junction bases not matched to a gene: 6. The CDR3 totals 15 residues. CDR1 is LNHDA, CDR2 SQIVND, per germline (reference sequence). The CDR3 DNA sequence: TGTGCCAGTAGTATTGCGGCAGGGGGCCATCAGCCCCAGCATTTT. Translated: CASSIAAGGHQPQHF. The full variable domain, rest sourced from reference TRBV19 and TRBJ1-5, is DGGITQSPKYLFRKEGQNVTLSCEQNLNHDAMYWYRQDPGQGLRLIYYSQIVNDFQKGDIAEGYSVSREKKESFPLTVTSAQKNPTAFYLCASSIAAGGHQPQHFGDGTRLSIL.

The CDR3 DNA sequence: TGTGCCACCAGTGGCGGGAGAAGACTAGGGAGAACAGATACGCAGTATTTT. Translation gives CATSGGRRLGRTDTQYF. The J gene is TRBJ2-3, the V gene TRBV24-1; 7 bases are a match to TRBD2. CDR3 length equals 17 residues. The V and J ends lost 5 bases and 3 bases, in that order; junction bases with no gene match: 13. In germline, CDR1 is KGHDR, CDR2 SFDVKD.

The chain combines TRBV13 with TRBJ1-1, with no clear D. The CDR3 sequence is 13 residues long. V was shortened by 2 bases and J by 3 bases, with 7 bases between the two germline ends. CDR1 and CDR2 (germline): PRHDT, FYEKMQ (reference sequence). The CDR3 sequence is CASSLQVHTEAFF. The CDR3 nucleotides are TGTGCCAGCAGCTTACAGGTCCACACTGAAGCTTTCTTT.

This clone was observed once. The chain couples TRBV11-2 to TRBJ2-3, with TRBD1 matching over 9 bases. The CDR3 contains 14 residues. The V segment lost 8 bases and the J segment 6 bases; nucleotides outside the gene matches: 9. Per germline, CDR1 SGHAT and CDR2 FQNNGV. Here the CDR3 reads CASSGDRESDTQYF. For the CDR3, the DNA is TGTGCCAGCTCTGGGGACAGGGAGTCTGATACGCAGTATTTT.

The chain is built from TRBV30 and TRBJ2-5; D perhaps matches TRBD1 (5 bases). Germline values: CDR1 GTSNPN, CDR2 SVGIG (reference sequence). Trimming shortened V by 3 bases and J by 5 bases, and 13 bases separated the two germline ends. The CDR3 runs 13 residues. The CDR3 DNA sequence: TGTGCCTGGAGCGAAAGGGGTTCCGAGACCCAGTACTTC. Translated: CAWSERGSETQYF.